This T cell receptor (beta chain) was sequenced for a study of STAT3 mutations in large granular lymphocyte leukemia. Study information: Over half of T-LGLL patients had one or more immunosuppressive regimens. Study-level findings and limits: Some patients had persisting codominant clonotypes that could mask small clones. Every T-cell large granular lymphocyte leukemia patient had at least one immunodominant TCR beta clonotype.

V was pared by 8 bases and J by 4 bases, with 20 bases between. Germline-derived CDR1 and CDR2 are SEHNR and FQNEAQ (reference sequence). This CDR3 region has 15 residues. As to this clone: What it recognizes is unknown.

Assay: immunoSEQ multiplex PCR; the TCRdb copy retains only in-frame clones and omits some. The sample lists some 28,000 clones; 70% to 80% were seen once. The material sequenced was peripheral blood mononuclear cells. The origin of this receptor is a woman aged 45-60 years with T-cell large granular lymphocyte leukemia. Some clones in this sample may be carry-over from other donors' samples. The rearrangement joins TRBV7-9 to TRBJ1-1; D perhaps matches TRBD1 (5 bases). CDR3 DNA sequence: TGTGCCAGCGCCCTGGGTCTGGGACGGAGCACTGAAGCTTTCTTT. Translation gives CASALGLGRSTEAFF. Based on the CDR3 plus reference TRBV7-9 and TRBJ1-1, the full variable domain is DTGVSQNPRHKITKRGQNVTFRCDPISEHNRLYWYRQTLGQGPEFLTYFQNEAQLEKSRLLSDRFSAERPKGSFSTLEIQRTEQGDSAMYLCASALGLGRSTEAFFGQGTRLTVV.